Detailed here is one TCR beta chain. Its antigen is not identified. This record belongs to a study of cytomegalovirus exposure and HLA in healthy donors. Trimming removed 5 bases at V and 0 bases at J, with 17 bases between. Germline loops: CDR1 LNHDA, CDR2 SQIVND (reference sequence). There are 17 residues in the CDR3. The study ran its PCR with 60 Vbeta and 13 Jbeta primers. Sequencing was performed with immunoSEQ multiplex PCR; in TCRdb, only in-frame clones are kept and a portion is missing. This table holds 90,000 to 120,000 clones, around three quarters found once. General observations from the study: In an earlier analysis, in some 500 donors, most V segments appeared productive either ~90% or ~30% of the time. Based on reports, TCR beta sequences accurately predicted HLA-A and HLA-B alleles for most subjects. Among the sequence variants, a highly shared cluster was likely an artifact of sequencing.

The sequence was obtained from a man between 25 and 39 years old in good health and CMV-seronegative. Sequenced: PBMCs. V is TRBV19 and J is TRBJ2-4; no clear D gene. CDR3 in amino acids: CASSASLDRLAKNIQYF. CDR3 in DNA: TGTGCCAGTAGTGCCAGCCTAGACCGATTAGCCAAAAACATTCAGTACTTC.